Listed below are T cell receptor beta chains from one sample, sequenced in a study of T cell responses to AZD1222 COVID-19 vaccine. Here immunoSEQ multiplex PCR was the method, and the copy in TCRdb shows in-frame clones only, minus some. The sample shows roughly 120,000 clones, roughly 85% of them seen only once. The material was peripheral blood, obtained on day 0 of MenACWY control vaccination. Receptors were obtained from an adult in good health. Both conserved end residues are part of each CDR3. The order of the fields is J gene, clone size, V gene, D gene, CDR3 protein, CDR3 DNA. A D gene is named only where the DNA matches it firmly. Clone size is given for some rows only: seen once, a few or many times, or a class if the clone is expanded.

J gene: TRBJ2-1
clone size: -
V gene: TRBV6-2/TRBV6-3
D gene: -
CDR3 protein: CASSSGRDRFF
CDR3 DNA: TGTGCCAGCAGTTCCGGGCGGGACCGGTTCTTC

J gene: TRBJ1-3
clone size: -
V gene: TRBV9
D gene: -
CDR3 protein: CASSVAGVGNTIYF
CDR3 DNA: TGTGCCAGCAGCGTAGCAGGGGTCGGAAACACCATATATTTT

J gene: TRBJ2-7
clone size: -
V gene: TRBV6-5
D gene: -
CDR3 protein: CASRTAYEQYF
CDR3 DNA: TGTGCCAGCAGGACGGCTTACGAGCAGTACTTC

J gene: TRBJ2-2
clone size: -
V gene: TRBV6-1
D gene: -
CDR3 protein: CASSETEAFIRTGELFF
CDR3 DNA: TGTGCCAGCAGTGAAACGGAGGCCTTCATACGCACCGGGGAGCTGTTTTTT

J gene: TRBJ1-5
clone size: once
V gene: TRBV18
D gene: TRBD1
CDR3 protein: CASSGQAHSNQPQHF
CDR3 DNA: TGTGCCAGCTCAGGACAGGCTCATAGCAATCAGCCCCAGCATTTT

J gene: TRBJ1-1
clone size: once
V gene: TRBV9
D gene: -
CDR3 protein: CASSVDITNKQEAFF
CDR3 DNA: TGTGCCAGCAGCGTAGACATAACGAACAAACAAGAAGCTTTCTTT

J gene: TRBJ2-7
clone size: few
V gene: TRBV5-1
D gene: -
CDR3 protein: CASSLVRGIADEQYF
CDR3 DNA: TGCGCCAGCAGCTTGGTCCGGGGTATTGCAGACGAGCAGTACTTC

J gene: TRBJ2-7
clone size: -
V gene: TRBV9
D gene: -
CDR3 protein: CASSVEAGQYEQYF
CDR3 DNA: TGTGCCAGCAGCGTAGAGGCAGGGCAGTACGAGCAGTACTTC

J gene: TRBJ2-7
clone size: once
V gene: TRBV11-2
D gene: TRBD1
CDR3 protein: CASSPEAGTGYYEQYF
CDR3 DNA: TGTGCCAGCAGCCCCGAAGCCGGGACAGGGTACTACGAGCAGTACTTC

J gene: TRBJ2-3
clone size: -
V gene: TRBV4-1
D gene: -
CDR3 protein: CASSPRAADTQYF
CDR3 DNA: TGCGCCAGCAGCCCCCGAGCTGCAGATACGCAGTATTTT

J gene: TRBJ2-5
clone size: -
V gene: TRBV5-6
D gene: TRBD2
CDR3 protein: CASRLAGYSWKETQYF
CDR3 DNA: TGTGCCAGTAGACTAGCGGGATACTCCTGGAAAGAGACCCAGTACTTC

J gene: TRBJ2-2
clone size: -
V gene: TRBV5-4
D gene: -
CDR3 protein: CASSPKRGTTGELFF
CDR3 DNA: TGTGCCAGCAGCCCCAAGAGGGGGACGACCGGGGAGCTGTTTTTT

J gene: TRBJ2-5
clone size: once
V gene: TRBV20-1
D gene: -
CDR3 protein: CSARQGETQYF
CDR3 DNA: TGCAGTGCTAGACAGGGGGAGACCCAGTACTTC

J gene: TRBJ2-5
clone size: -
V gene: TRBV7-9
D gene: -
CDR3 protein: CASSLAEGLRETQYF
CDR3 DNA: TGTGCCAGCAGCTTAGCGGAAGGGTTGAGAGAGACCCAGTACTTC

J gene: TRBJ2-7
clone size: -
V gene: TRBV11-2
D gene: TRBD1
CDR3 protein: CASSRTTGRYEQYF
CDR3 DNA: TGTGCCAGCAGCCGTACGACAGGGAGATACGAGCAGTACTTC

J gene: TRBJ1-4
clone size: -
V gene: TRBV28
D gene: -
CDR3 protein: CASSLAGLRANEKLFF
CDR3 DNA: TGTGCCAGCAGTTTGGCCGGACTCAGGGCTAATGAAAAACTGTTTTTT

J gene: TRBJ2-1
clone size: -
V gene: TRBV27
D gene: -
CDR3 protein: CASMVENSYNEQFF
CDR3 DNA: TGTGCCAGCATGGTGGAGAACTCCTACAATGAGCAGTTCTTC

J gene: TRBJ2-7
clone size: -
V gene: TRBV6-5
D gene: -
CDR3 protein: CASSPGAGSKYEQYF
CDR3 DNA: TGTGCCAGCAGTCCCGGGGCAGGGAGCAAATACGAGCAGTACTTC

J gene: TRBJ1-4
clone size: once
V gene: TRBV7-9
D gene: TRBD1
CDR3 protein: CASSLAGGGEKLFF
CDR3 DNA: TGTGCCAGCAGCTTAGCAGGGGGCGGGGAAAAACTGTTTTTT

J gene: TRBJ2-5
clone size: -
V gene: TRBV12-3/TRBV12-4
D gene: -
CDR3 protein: CASSPKETQYF
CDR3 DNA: TGTGCCAGCAGTCCGAAAGAGACCCAGTACTTC

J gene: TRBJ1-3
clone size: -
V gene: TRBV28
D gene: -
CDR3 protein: CASSPNDGNTIYF
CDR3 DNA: TGTGCCAGCAGTCCGAATGATGGAAACACCATATATTTT

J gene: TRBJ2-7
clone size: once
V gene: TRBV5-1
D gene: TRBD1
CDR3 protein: CASSILGTGQYEQYF
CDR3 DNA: TGCGCCAGCAGCATTCTTGGGACAGGGCAATACGAGCAGTACTTC

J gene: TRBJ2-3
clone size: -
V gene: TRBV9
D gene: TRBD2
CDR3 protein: CASSVGLAGGTDTQYF
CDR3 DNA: TGTGCCAGCAGCGTCGGACTAGCGGGAGGAACAGATACGCAGTATTTT

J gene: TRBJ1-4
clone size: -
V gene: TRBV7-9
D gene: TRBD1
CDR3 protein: CASSQGQGRLRKVKLFF
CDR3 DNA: TGTGCCAGCAGCCAAGGACAGGGGAGACTCCGGAAAGTAAAACTGTTTTTT

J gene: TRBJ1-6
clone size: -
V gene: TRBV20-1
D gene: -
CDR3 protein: CSASNGIYNSPLHF
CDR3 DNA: TGCAGTGCTAGTAATGGGATATATAATTCACCCCTCCACTTT

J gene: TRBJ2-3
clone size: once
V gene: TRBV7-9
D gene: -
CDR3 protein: CAGSEADTQYF
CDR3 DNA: TGTGCCGGGTCCGAGGCAGATACGCAGTATTTT

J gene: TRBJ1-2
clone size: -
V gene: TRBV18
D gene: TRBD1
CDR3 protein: CASSPSTGPYGYTF
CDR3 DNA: TGTGCCAGCTCACCATCGACAGGGCCGTATGGCTACACCTTC

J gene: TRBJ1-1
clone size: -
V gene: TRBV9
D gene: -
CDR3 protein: CASSVGSSGTEAFF
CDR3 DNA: TGTGCCAGCAGCGTAGGGTCCAGCGGCACTGAAGCTTTCTTT

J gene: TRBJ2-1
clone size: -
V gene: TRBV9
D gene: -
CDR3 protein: CASSVSEDNEQFF
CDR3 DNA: TGTGCCAGCAGCGTAAGCGAGGACAATGAGCAGTTCTTC

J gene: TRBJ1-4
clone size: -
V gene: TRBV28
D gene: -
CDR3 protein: CASSLGGGGGEKLFF
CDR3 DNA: TGTGCCAGCAGTTTGGGTGGGGGGGGCGGCGAAAAACTGTTTTTT

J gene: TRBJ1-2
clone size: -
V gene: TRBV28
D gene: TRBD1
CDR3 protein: CASSLNRDRGREGYTF
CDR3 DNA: TGTGCCAGCAGTTTGAACCGGGACAGGGGGCGAGAGGGCTACACCTTT

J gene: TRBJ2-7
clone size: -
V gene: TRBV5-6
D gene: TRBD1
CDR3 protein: CASSSTGSEEQYF
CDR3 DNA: TGTGCCAGCAGCTCGACAGGGTCAGAGGAGCAGTACTTC

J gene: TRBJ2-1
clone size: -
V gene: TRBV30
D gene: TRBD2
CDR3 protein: CAWKGAGLSYNEQFF
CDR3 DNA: TGTGCCTGGAAGGGAGCGGGACTCTCCTACAATGAGCAGTTCTTC

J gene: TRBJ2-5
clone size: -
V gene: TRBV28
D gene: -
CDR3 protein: CASSSPDTQETQYF
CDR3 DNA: TGTGCCAGCAGTTCCCCGGACACGCAAGAGACCCAGTACTTC

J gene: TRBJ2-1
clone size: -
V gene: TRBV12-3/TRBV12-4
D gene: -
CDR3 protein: CASSLFLDNEQFF
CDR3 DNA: TGTGCCAGCAGTTTATTTCTTGACAATGAGCAGTTCTTC

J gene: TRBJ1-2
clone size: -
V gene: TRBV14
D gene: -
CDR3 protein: CASSQDLLTGPRGYTF
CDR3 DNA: TGTGCCAGCAGCCAAGATCTATTAACAGGTCCTCGGGGCTACACCTTC

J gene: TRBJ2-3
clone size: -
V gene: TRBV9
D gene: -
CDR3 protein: CASSVEGVDTQYF
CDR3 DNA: TGTGCCAGCAGCGTAGAGGGCGTAGATACGCAGTATTTT

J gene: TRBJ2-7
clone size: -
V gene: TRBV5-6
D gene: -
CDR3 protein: CASSFGHEQYF
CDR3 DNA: TGTGCCAGCAGCTTCGGCCACGAGCAGTACTTC

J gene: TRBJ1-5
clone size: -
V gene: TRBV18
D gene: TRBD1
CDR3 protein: CASSHVPGQVNQPQHF
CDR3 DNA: TGTGCCAGCTCCCATGTCCCGGGACAGGTCAATCAGCCCCAGCATTTT

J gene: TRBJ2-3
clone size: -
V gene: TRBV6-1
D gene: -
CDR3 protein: CASSEFGQRSTDTQYF
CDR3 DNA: TGTGCCAGCAGTGAATTCGGACAAAGAAGCACAGATACGCAGTATTTT

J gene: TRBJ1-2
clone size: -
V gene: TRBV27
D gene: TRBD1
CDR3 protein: CARDRGHYNYGYTF
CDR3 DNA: TGTGCCAGAGACAGGGGGCATTATAACTATGGCTACACCTTC

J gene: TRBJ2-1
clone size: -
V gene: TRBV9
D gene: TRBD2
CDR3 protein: CASSVGAREARFGEQFF
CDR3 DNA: TGTGCCAGCAGCGTAGGGGCGCGGGAGGCTCGCTTTGGTGAGCAGTTCTTC

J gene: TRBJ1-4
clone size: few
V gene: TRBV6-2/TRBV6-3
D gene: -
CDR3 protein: CASSGVTEKLFF
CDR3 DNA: TGTGCCAGCAGCGGGGTAACCGAAAAACTGTTTTTT